A single sample is the source of the 22 T cell receptor beta chains below, sequenced in a study of T-cell reconstitution after alpha-beta-depleted transplantation in children. Using unique molecular identifiers, the investigators prepared the TCRbeta library. Each CDR3 protein is one row after TCRdb ran MiXCR on the PCR reads. This sample has under 850,000 distinct CDR3 sequences; around 13% occur once, and the top ten carry 0.79%. This specimen consisted of PBMCs, obtained before TCRalphabeta/CD19-depleted stem cell transplant. These receptors all stem from a girl aged 2 to 9 with congenital amegakaryocytic thrombocytopenia, due to receive a stem cell transplant.

V and J are TRBV7-9 and TRBJ1-6; no clear D gene. The CDR3 extends over 14 amino acids. Germline V gives CDR1 SEHNR, CDR2 FQNEAQ (reference sequence). The V and J ends lost 1 base and 5 bases respectively, with 6 bases between them. CDR3 sequence reads: CASSLGPDNSPLHF. The CDR3, as DNA: TGTGCCAGCAGCTTAGGGCCGGATAATTCACCCCTCCACTTT.

In this sample, this clonotype turned up many times. The V and J genes are TRBV5-1 and TRBJ2-7; D is perhaps TRBD1 (5 bases). V was clipped by 3 bases and J by 2 bases, with 9 bases between them. The CDR3 spans 13 residues. CDR1 is SGHRS, CDR2 YFSETQ, per germline. CDR3 region: CASSYRSAYEQYF. DNA of the CDR3: TGCGCCAGCAGCTACAGGTCCGCCTACGAGCAGTACTTC.

There are many counts of this clonotype. The chain recombines TRBV5-1 with TRBJ1-1; tentatively, D is TRBD1 (6 bases). Trimming took 0 bases from V and 11 from J, leaving 23 bases between them. Germline loops: CDR1 SGHRS, CDR2 YFSETQ. The CDR3 runs to 16 residues. In DNA form, the CDR3 reads TGCGCCAGCAGCTTGGATGCCGCGGGACACCCCGTGGAGGCTTTCTTT. This codes for CASSLDAAGHPVEAFF.

Ten or more counts support this clonotype. The chain recombines TRBV6-1 with TRBJ2-7, with 7 bases that match TRBD2. The CDR3 sequence is 15 residues long. With V trimmed by 1 base and J by 2 bases, 5 bases remained unmatched. Looked up from germline, CDR1 is MNHNS and CDR2 is SASEGT. This CDR3 reads CASSEGASGAYEQYF. In nucleotides, the CDR3 is TGTGCCAGCAGTGAAGGGGCTAGCGGCGCCTACGAGCAGTACTTC.

This clonotype was observed a few times. The chain uses TRBV4-1 and TRBJ1-6, with no clear D. There are 13 residues in the CDR3. The V gene lost 3 bases and the J gene lost 9 bases, with 9 bases spanning the gap. Germline V CDR1 and CDR2: MGHRA, YSYEKL. CDR3 residues: CASSHEPVSPLHF. DNA of the CDR3: TGCGCCAGCAGCCATGAACCAGTTTCACCCCTCCACTTT.

This clonotype was counted between two and nine times. The genes are TRBV7-2 and TRBJ2-1; no clear D. The CDR3 totals 16 residues. Germline CDR1 reads SGHTA; CDR2 reads FQGNSA. Trimming took off 1 base at V and 0 bases at J, with 10 bases between the two ends. CDR3 region: CASSLVTGASYNEQFF. The CDR3 DNA is TGTGCCAGCAGCTTAGTGACGGGTGCCTCCTACAATGAGCAGTTCTTC.

This clonotype was counted ten times or more. The V call is TRBV12-5, the J call TRBJ2-2; 9 bases agree with TRBD1. J gave up 3 bases and V 9 bases, and 8 bases lay outside the gene matches. The V gene's germline CDR1 is LGHNT and CDR2 FRNRAP. The CDR3 extends over 15 amino acids. The CDR3 DNA is TGTGCTAGCGCACCAGGACAGGGGTACACCGGGGAGCTGTTTTTT. This encodes CASAPGQGYTGELFF.

A word on this clonotype: The CDR3 end shows no conserved phenylalanine or tryptophan, and so a read error is likely. This chain joins TRBV12-3 or TRBV12-4 and TRBJ2-1; maybe TRBD2 (5 bases). Between the trimmed V and J ends, which lost 6 bases and 10 bases, there was a span of 19 bases. The CDR3 has 14 residues. The CDR3 sequence: CASRVGNPSREQFL. The CDR3 DNA follows: TGTGCCAGCAGAGTCGGGAACCCTAGTCGGGAGCAGTTCCTC.

This clonotype was detected ten times or more. V usage is TRBV6-1 and J usage is TRBJ1-2; D uncertain. The ends were cut back, 4 bases at V and 0 bases at J, with 6 bases in the middle. CDR3 length: 13 amino acids. Per germline, CDR1 MNHNS and CDR2 SASEGT. CDR3 sequence: CASSAGANYGYTF. In DNA form, the CDR3 reads TGTGCCAGCAGTGCTGGGGCTAACTATGGCTACACCTTC.

This clonotype was seen repeatedly, ten times or more. The DNA for the CDR3 is TGTGCCAGCAGCTTAAATCGGGGAGAAAAACTGTTTTTT. This encodes CASSLNRGEKLFF. The rearrangement uses TRBV7-2 and TRBJ1-4; no firm D call. CDR3 length: 13 amino acids. The V and J ends lost 2 bases and 8 bases respectively, with 9 bases between them. Germline CDR1 SGHTA, CDR2 FQGNSA.

The chain joins TRBV29-1 to TRBJ2-3; D is undetermined. V shed 4 bases and J shed 6 bases, with 11 bases lying between them. Germline V lookup: CDR1 SQVTM, CDR2 ANQGSEA. The CDR3 covers 12 residues. Written as DNA, the CDR3 is TGCAGCGTTGGTGCGGAAGGCGATACGCAGTATTTT. It specifies CSVGAEGDTQYF.

Points on this clonotype: Its ends do not fully match the called genes, so a read error is possible. This rearrangement joins TRBV28 to TRBJ2-2; D gene uncertain. Germline assignment: CDR1 MDHEN and CDR2 SYDVKM. The CDR3 is 17 amino acids. This chain's CDR3 is CASILGFKGPVTGELFF. The CDR3 DNA reads as TGTGCCAGCATTTTAGGCTTCAAGGGCCCTGTCACCGGGGAGCTGTTTTTT.

This clonotype showed up many times. The V gene is TRBV5-1, the J gene TRBJ2-2; 11 bases agree with TRBD2. Looked up from germline, CDR1 is SGHRS and CDR2 is YFSETQ. The CDR3 sequence is 19 residues long. V lost 0 bases, J lost 0 bases, and 7 bases stayed unmatched. The CDR3 sequence is CASSLARKTSGANTGELFF. CDR3 sequence (DNA): TGCGCCAGCAGCTTGGCCAGAAAGACTAGCGGGGCGAACACCGGGGAGCTGTTTTTT.

This chain joins TRBV20-1 and TRBJ1-1; D is unresolved. The germline gives CDR1 DFQATT, CDR2 SNEGSKA (reference sequence). V dropped 6 bases and J dropped 5 bases, with 19 bases sitting between them. This CDR3 region has 14 residues. The CDR3 spells CSAQKTSVGTEAFF. The CDR3 nucleotides are TGCAGTGCCCAAAAAACATCGGTCGGGACTGAAGCTTTCTTT.

The table lists this clonotype with many counts. J is TRBJ1-5 and V is TRBV4-1; D not certain. CDR3 length: 14 amino acids. Germline assignment: CDR1 MGHRA and CDR2 YSYEKL. Trimming removed 7 bases from V and 5 bases from J, with 15 bases in between. CDR3 nucleotide sequence: TGCGCCAGCAAACGGACCGCCGGGGATCAGCCCCAGCATTTT. It is translated as CASKRTAGDQPQHF.

This clonotype was seen at least ten times. The chain has TRBV29-1 and TRBJ2-1, with D possibly matching TRBD1 (5 bases). The CDR3 consists of 11 residues. Germline CDR1 is SQVTM and CDR2 is ANQGSEA. V lost 6 bases to trimming and J lost 10 bases, with 13 bases between them. CDR3 sequence: CSVGRVLEQFF. The DNA of the CDR3 is TGCAGCGTCGGCAGGGTTTTAGAGCAGTTCTTC.

This chain uses TRBV5-4 with TRBJ2-1; 8 nucleotides agree with TRBD2. Per germline, CDR1 SGHNT and CDR2 YYREEE (reference sequence). The CDR3 consists of 17 residues. J was trimmed by 0 bases and V by 4 bases; bases with no gene match: 9. This CDR3 reads CASSPTSGAPSYNEQFF. CDR3 DNA sequence: TGTGCCAGCAGCCCAACTAGCGGAGCCCCCTCCTACAATGAGCAGTTCTTC. Variable domain in full (rest from reference TRBV5-4 and TRBJ2-1): ETGVTQSPTHLIKTRGQQVTLRCSSQSGHNTVSWYQQALGQGPQFIFQYYREEENGRGNFPPRFSGLQFPNYSSELNVNALELDDSALYLCASSPTSGAPSYNEQFFGPGTRLTVL.

This clonotype has ten or more counts. V is TRBV6-5 and J is TRBJ2-4, with 7 bases lining up with TRBD2. J gave up 3 bases and V 2 bases, and 7 bases lay outside the gene matches. Germline V CDR1 and CDR2: MNHEY, SVGAGI. This CDR3 has 16 residues. CDR3 sequence: CASSYVSSGLKNIQYF. CDR3 bases: TGTGCCAGCAGTTACGTGTCTAGCGGCCTCAAAAACATTCAGTACTTC.

The chain carries TRBV6-2 or TRBV6-3 and TRBJ2-3, with D maybe TRBD2 (5 bases). CDR1 and CDR2 from the germline V gene are MNHEY and SVGEGT. The CDR3 is 18 residues long. Trimming took off 3 bases at V and 2 bases at J, with 21 bases between the two ends. This chain's CDR3 is CASSYAPLTIGNTDTQYF. CDR3 nucleotides: TGTGCCAGCAGTTATGCCCCCCTGACTATCGGGAACACAGATACGCAGTATTTT.

The rearrangement uses TRBV5-1 and TRBJ1-1; D not certain. The V gene lost 0 bases and the J gene lost 8 bases, with 11 bases spanning the gap. CDR1 and CDR2 (germline): SGHRS, YFSETQ. The CDR3 contains 13 residues. In DNA, the CDR3 is TGCGCCAGCAGCTTGGCCGCGAATTCCGAAGCTTTCTTT. Translating gives CASSLAANSEAFF.

The chain is built from TRBV20-1 and TRBJ2-7; D gene ambiguous. The V and J ends lost 0 bases and 2 bases respectively, with 11 bases between them. The CDR3 contains 14 residues. Germline values: CDR1 DFQATT, CDR2 SNEGSKA (reference sequence). CDR3 sequence: CSAREPAMAYEQYF. As DNA, the CDR3 is TGCAGTGCTAGAGAGCCAGCGATGGCCTACGAGCAGTACTTC.

This clonotype was seen repeatedly, ten times or more. The genes are TRBV15 and TRBJ2-1; TRBD2 agrees at 8 bases. From germline, CDR1 is LNHNV and CDR2 YYDKDF (reference sequence). CDR3 length: 15 amino acids. With 1 base clipped from V and 3 bases from J, the junction kept 2 bases outside the gene matches. The CDR3, as DNA: TGTGCCACCAGCAGAGCAAGCGGGAGCTACAATGAGCAGTTCTTC. Its protein is CATSRASGSYNEQFF.